This TCR beta chain is drawn from a study of T cell changes during pregnancy in multiple sclerosis. This table comes from immunoSEQ multiplex PCR, and its TCRdb copy is limited to in-frame clones, with some not included. The sample carries some 54,000 clones, approximately 93% recorded once. Per germline, CDR1 GTSNPN and CDR2 SVGIG (reference sequence). V shed 5 bases and J shed 4 bases, with 17 bases lying between them. This CDR3 is 15 amino acids long. The rearrangement uses TRBV30 and TRBJ2-2, with D possibly being TRBD2 (6 bases). Sample: peripheral blood, taken after pregnancy. The clonotype originates from a female donor with multiple sclerosis, enrolled in a pregnancy study. This chain's CDR3 is CAWGGQAGFTGELFF. For the CDR3, the DNA is TGTGCCTGGGGGGGTCAGGCGGGATTCACCGGGGAGCTGTTTTTT.